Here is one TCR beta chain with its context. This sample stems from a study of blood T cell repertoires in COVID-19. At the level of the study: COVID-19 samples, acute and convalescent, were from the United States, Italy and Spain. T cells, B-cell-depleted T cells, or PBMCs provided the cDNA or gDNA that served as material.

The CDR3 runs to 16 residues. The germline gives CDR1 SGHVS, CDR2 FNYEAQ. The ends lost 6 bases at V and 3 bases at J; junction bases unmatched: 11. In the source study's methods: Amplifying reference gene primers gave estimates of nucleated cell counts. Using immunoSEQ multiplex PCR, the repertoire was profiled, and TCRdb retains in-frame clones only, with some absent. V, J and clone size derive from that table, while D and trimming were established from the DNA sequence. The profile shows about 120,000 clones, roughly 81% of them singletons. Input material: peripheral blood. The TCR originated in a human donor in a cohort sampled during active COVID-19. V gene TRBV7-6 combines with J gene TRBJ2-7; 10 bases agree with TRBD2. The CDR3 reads CASRHGTGTSVYEQYF. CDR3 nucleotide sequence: TGTGCCAGCAGGCACGGAACCGGGACTAGCGTCTACGAGCAGTACTTC.